Following are 2 T cell receptor beta chains from one sample sequenced in a study of shared clonotypes between healthy human individuals (dated by TCRdb to 2019 to 2021). Library creation used the immunoSEQ multiplex PCR assay. TCRdb holds this immuneACCESS table with in-frame rearrangements only. Some clones are missing; in checked studies, unresolved V genes explain under half, and the rest has no known cause. The sample table holds about 380,000 clones, of which approximately 97% were seen once. The biggest ten clones account for about 0.32% of the sample. The specimen was memory CD8+ T cells sorted from blood. The intended sense of this specimen's cell subset or site label: CD45RO+ cells pooled with CCR7-negative TemRA cells. The source of these receptors is a man younger than 45 in good health.

The rearrangement uses TRBV28 and TRBJ2-7, with D possibly being TRBD1 or TRBD2 (5 bases each). CDR1 is MDHEN, CDR2 SYDVKM, per germline. V was trimmed by 6 bases and J by 5 bases, leaving 26 bases between them. The CDR3 consists of 17 residues. In nucleotides, the CDR3 is TGTGCCAGCAGCCTATTCCGAACGACAGCTTCGGGGCACGAGCAGTACTTC. Protein sequence: CASSLFRTTASGHEQYF.

The chain joins TRBV10-3 to TRBJ2-2, with D hard to call. The V end was cut by 2 bases, the J end by 2 bases, with 9 bases between. Germline V gene lookup returns CDR1 ENHRY and CDR2 SYGVKD. The CDR3 spans 15 residues. The CDR3 region has the DNA TGTGCCATCAGTGAGATGGGTGCAAACACCGGGGAGCTGTTTTTT. Translated: CAISEMGANTGELFF.